This T cell receptor (beta chain) was identified during a study of blood T cell repertoires in COVID-19. Whole-study context: The study drew acute and convalescent COVID-19 samples from the United States, Italy and Spain. The cDNA or gDNA used as material had been derived from T cells, B-cell-depleted T cells, or PBMCs.

Enrolled through a virtual design, the participants were between about 18 and 100 years of age and came from about two dozen US areas. Original analysis: Amplified reference gene primers provided the basis for estimating nucleated cell counts. Generated by immunoSEQ multiplex PCR, the TCRdb table keeps only in-frame clones and is missing some. That table gives V, J and clone size, and the DNA gave D and trimming. The sample includes hundreds of thousands of clones, 90% of them seen just once. This clone showed up just once. Losses at the gene ends were 3 bases for V and 1 base for J; bases not matched to a gene: 11. The CDR3 is 17 amino acids. Germline V CDR1 and CDR2: SGHKS, YYEKEE (reference sequence).

The material sequenced was PBMCs or T cells enriched from blood (not recorded which). The receptor was isolated from a woman under 30 with acute COVID-19. This rearrangement joins TRBV5-5 to TRBJ1-1, with 8 positions matching TRBD1. CDR3 sequence (DNA): TGTGCCAGCAGCTCCCACCCCCAGGGGGCCGGGAACACTGAAGCTTTCTTT. This encodes CASSSHPQGAGNTEAFF.